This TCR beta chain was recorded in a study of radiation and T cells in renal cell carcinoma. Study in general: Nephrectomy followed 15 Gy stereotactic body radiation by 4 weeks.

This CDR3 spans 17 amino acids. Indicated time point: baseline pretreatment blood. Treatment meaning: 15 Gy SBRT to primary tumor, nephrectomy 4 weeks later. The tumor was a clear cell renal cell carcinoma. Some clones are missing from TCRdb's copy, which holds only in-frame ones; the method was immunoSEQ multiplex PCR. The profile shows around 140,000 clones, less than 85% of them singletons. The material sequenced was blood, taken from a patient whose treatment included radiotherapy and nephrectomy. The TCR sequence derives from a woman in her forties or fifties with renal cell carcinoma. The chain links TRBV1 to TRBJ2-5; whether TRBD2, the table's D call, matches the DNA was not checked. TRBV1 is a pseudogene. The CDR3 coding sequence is TGCACCAGCAGCCAAGATCGACTAGCGGATGTCCAAGAGACCCAGTACTTC. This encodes CTSSQDRLADVQETQYF.